Reported below is one TCR beta chain. The data were taken from a study of blood T cell repertoires in COVID-19. Background on the study: Acute and convalescent COVID-19 samples came from the United States, Italy and Spain. PBMCs, B-cell-depleted T cells, or T cells provided the cDNA or gDNA that made up the material.

The CDR3 loop spans 13 amino acids. J was trimmed by 5 bases and V by 3 bases; bases with no gene match: 4. Germline V lookup: CDR1 DFQATT, CDR2 SNEGSKA (reference sequence). Source study methods: By means of reference gene primer amplification, nucleated cell counts were estimated. Generated by immunoSEQ multiplex PCR, the TCRdb table keeps only in-frame clones and is missing some. V and J calls and clone size are as listed in that table; D and trimming were resolved from the DNA. The top ten clones hold 5.5% to 6% of a sample with 120,000 or so clones, around 83% of them seen once. The V and J genes are TRBV20-1 and TRBJ2-5; 9 nucleotides agree with TRBD2. The receptor comes from a man aged 80 or over with active or convalescent COVID-19. The sequencing sample was made of peripheral blood. This CDR3 is CSASGSGGETQYF. In DNA, the CDR3 is TGCAGTGCTAGTGGTAGCGGGGGCGAGACCCAGTACTTC.